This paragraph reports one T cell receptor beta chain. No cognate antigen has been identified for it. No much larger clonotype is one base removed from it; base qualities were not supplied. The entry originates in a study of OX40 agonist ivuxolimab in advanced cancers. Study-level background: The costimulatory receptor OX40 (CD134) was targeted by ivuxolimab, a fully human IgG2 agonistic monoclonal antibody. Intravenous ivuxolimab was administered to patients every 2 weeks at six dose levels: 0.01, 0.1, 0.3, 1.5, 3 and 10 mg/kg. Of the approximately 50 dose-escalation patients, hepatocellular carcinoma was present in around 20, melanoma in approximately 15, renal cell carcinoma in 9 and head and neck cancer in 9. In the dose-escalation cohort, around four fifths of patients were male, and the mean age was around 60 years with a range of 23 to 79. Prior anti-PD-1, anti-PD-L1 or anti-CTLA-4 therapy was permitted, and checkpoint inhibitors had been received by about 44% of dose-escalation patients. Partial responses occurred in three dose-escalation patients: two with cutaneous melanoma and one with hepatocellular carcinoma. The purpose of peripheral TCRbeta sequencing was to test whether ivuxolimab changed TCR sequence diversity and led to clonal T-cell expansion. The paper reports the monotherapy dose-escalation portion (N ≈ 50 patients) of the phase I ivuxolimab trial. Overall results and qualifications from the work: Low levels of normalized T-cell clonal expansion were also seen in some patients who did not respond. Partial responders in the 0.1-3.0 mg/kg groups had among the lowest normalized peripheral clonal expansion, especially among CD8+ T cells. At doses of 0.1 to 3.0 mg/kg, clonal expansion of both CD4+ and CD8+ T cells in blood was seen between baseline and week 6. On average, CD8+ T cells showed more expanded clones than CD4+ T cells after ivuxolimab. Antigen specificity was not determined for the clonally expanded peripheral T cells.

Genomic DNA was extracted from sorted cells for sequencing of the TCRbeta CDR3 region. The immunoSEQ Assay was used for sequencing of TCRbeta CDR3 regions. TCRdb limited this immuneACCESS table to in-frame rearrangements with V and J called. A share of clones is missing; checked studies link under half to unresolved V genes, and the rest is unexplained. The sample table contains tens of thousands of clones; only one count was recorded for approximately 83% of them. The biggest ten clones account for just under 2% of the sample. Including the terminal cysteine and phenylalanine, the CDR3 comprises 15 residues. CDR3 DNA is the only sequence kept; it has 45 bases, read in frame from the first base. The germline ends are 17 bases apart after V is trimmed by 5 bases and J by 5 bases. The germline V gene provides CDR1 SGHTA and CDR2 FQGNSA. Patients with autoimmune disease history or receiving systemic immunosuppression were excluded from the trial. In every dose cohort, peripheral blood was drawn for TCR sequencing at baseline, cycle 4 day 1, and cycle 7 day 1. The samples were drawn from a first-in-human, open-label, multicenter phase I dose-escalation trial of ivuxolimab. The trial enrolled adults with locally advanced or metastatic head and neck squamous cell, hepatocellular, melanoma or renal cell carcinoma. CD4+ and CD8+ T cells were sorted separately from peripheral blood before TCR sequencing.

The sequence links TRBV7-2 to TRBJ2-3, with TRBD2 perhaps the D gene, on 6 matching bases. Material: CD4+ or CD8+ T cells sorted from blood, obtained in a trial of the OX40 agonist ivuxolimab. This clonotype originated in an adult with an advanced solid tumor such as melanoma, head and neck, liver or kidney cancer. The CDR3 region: CASSTSRGLLDTQYF. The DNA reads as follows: TGTGCCAGCAGCACCTCACGTGGACTACTAGATACGCAGTATTTT.